This TCR beta chain was identified during a study of T cell responses to AZD1222 COVID-19 vaccine. As to this clone: Its antigen is still unknown.

Germline loops: CDR1 SGHNT, CDR2 YENEEA. The CDR3 runs to 16 residues. V lost 2 bases and J 0 bases, leaving 11 bases between the germline ends. TCRdb's table, derived via immunoSEQ multiplex PCR, lists solely in-frame clones and lacks some. The data hold 150,000 or so clones, with around nine tenths observed a single time. Study observations and caveats: The study identified only five or six AZD1222 recipients as seropositive at baseline.

Source: peripheral blood, taken on day 0 of AZD1222 vaccination. The J gene is TRBJ2-1, the V gene TRBV11-3, with D unclear. This TCR came from an adult in good health. The CDR3 DNA sequence: TGTGCCAGCAGCTTAAATTCTTTGAGCTCCTACAATGAGCAGTTCTTC. Amino acid sequence: CASSLNSLSSYNEQFF.